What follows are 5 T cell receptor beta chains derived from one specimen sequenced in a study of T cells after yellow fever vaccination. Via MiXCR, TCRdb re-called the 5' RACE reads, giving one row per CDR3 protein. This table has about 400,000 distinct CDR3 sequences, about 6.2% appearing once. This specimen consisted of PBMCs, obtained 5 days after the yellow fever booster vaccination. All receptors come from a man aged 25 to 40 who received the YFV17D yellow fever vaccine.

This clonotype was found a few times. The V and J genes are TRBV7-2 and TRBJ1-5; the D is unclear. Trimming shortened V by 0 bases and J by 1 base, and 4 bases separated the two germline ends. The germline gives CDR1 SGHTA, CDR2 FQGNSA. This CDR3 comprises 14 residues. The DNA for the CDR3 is TGTGCCAGCAGCTTAGCAGAGAGCAATCAGCCCCAGCATTTT. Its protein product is CASSLAESNQPQHF.

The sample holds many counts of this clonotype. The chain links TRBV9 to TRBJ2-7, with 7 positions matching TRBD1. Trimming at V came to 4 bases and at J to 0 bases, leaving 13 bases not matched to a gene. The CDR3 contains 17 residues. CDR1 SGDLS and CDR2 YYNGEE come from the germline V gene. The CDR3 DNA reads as TGTGCCAGCAGCCCACGTGGTGTGGCAGGGGGCTCCTACGAGCAGTACTTC. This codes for CASSPRGVAGGSYEQYF. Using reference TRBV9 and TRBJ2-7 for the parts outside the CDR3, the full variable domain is DSGVTQTPKHLITATGQRVTLRCSPRSGDLSVYWYQQSLDQGLQFLIQYYNGEERAKGNILERFSAQQFPDLHSELNLSSLELGDSALYFCASSPRGVAGGSYEQYFGPGTRLTVT.

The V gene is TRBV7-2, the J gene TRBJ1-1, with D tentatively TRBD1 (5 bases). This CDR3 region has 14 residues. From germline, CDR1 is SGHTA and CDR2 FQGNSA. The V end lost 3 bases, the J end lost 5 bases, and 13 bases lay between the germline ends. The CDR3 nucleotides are TGTGCCAGCAGCTTCAGAGGACCAGGGACTGAAGCTTTCTTT. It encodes CASSFRGPGTEAFF. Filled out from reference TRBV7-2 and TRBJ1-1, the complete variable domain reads GAGVSQSPSNKVTEKGKDVELRCDPISGHTALYWYRQSLGQGLEFLIYFQGNSAPDKSGLPSDRFSAERTGGSVSTLTIQRTQQEDSAVYLCASSFRGPGTEAFFGQGTRLTVV.

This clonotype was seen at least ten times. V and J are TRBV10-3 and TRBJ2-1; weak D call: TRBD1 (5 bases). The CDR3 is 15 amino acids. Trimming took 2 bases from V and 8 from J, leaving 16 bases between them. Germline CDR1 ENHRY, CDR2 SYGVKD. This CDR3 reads CAISEKGRRGDEQFF. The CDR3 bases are TGTGCCATCAGTGAGAAGGGCCGAAGGGGCGATGAGCAGTTCTTC.

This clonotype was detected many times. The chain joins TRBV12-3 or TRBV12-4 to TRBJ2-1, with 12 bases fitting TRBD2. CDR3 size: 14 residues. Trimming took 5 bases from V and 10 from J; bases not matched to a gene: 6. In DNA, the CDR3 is TGTGCCAGCAGTCGGCTAGCGGGGGGGAGCGAGCAGTTCTTC. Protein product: CASSRLAGGSEQFF.